Shown below are 9 T cell receptor beta chains from a single sample sequenced in a study of blood T cell repertoires in COVID-19. Assay: immunoSEQ multiplex PCR; the TCRdb copy retains only in-frame clones and omits some. The sample shows 300,000 to 350,000 clones, 83% of them seen only once. The sequencing input was peripheral blood. The receptors derive from a man under 40 with active or convalescent COVID-19.

The chain's CDR3 is CASSIKDSGLYNEQFF. For the CDR3, the DNA is TGTGCCAGTAGTATAAAAGATAGCGGCCTCTACAATGAGCAGTTCTTC. The chain combines TRBV19 with TRBJ2-1; tentatively, D is TRBD2 (6 bases). Deletions cut 2 bases from V and 3 bases from J, with 14 bases between. Germline CDR1 and CDR2: LNHDA and SQIVND (reference sequence). CDR3 size: 16 residues.

The genes are TRBV9 and TRBJ1-2, with a possible D match to TRBD1 (5 bases). The germline V gene has CDR1 SGDLS and CDR2 YYNGEE. The CDR3 totals 15 residues. The V gene lost 4 bases and the J gene lost 0 bases, with 13 bases spanning the gap. DNA of the CDR3: TGTGCCAGCAGCATCGGGGGAGTTGCTAACTATGGCTACACCTTC. Its translation: CASSIGGVANYGYTF.

The rearrangement links TRBV7-2 to TRBJ1-1, with D unresolved. Trimming took 6 bases from V and 1 from J, leaving 12 bases between them. Germline-derived CDR1 and CDR2 are SGHTA and FQGNSA. This CDR3 has 14 amino acids. CDR3 coding DNA: TGTGCCAGCAGGAGGGAGAGGGCGAACACTGAAGCTTTCTTT. It yields the protein CASRRERANTEAFF.

This chain joins TRBV7-9 and TRBJ1-1, with 7 bases identical to TRBD1. Losses at the gene ends were 5 bases for V and 4 bases for J; bases not matched to a gene: 7. The CDR3 runs 14 residues. Germline lookup yields CDR1 SEHNR and CDR2 FQNEAQ (reference sequence). The CDR3 loop is CASSPPGTVTEAFF. The CDR3 DNA reads TGTGCCAGCAGCCCTCCGGGGACAGTCACTGAAGCTTTCTTT.

The chain has TRBV6-1 and TRBJ1-5; no clear D. The CDR3 sequence is 15 residues long. Trimming left V 0 bases short and J 0 bases short, with 6 bases between. Germline CDR1 and CDR2: MNHNS and SASEGT. Here the CDR3 reads CASSEATDSNQPQHF. CDR3 DNA sequence: TGTGCCAGCAGTGAAGCCACAGATAGCAATCAGCCCCAGCATTTT.

The chain couples TRBV4-1 to TRBJ1-2; D remains unclear. Trimming cost V 0 bases and J 12 bases, with 14 bases left between them. This CDR3 is built from 13 residues. Germline CDR1 MGHRA, CDR2 YSYEKL. The CDR3 loop reads CASSQDSELMNTF. CDR3 DNA: TGCGCCAGCAGCCAAGATAGTGAGCTAATGAACACCTTC.

J is TRBJ1-5 and V is TRBV5-1; 10 bases match TRBD1. The V gene end was trimmed by 3 bases and the J gene end by 0 bases; junction bases not matched to a gene: 9. The CDR3 consists of 18 residues. Per the germline V gene, CDR1 is SGHRS and CDR2 is YFSETQ. CDR3 in DNA: TGCGCCAGCAGCTCCCTGGGACAGGGGAAATATAGCAATCAGCCCCAGCATTTT. Translating gives CASSSLGQGKYSNQPQHF.

The chain recombines TRBV4-1 with TRBJ1-2; the D gene is possibly TRBD1 (6 bases). Trimming removed 3 bases from V and 2 bases from J, with 16 bases in between. CDR1 and CDR2 from the germline V gene are MGHRA and YSYEKL. The CDR3 is 16 amino acids. The CDR3 is CASSQPYRVSNYGYTF. In nucleotides, the CDR3 is TGCGCCAGCAGCCAGCCTTACAGGGTTTCGAACTATGGCTACACCTTC.

This chain connects TRBV11-2 to TRBJ1-2; 8 nucleotides match TRBD1. This CDR3 region has 15 residues. The V and J ends lost 2 bases and 7 bases, in that order; junction bases with no gene match: 9. Germline V gene lookup returns CDR1 SGHAT and CDR2 FQNNGV. The CDR3 coding sequence is TGTGCCAGCAGCTTATCCTGGACAGGGACGATTGGCTACACCTTC. It codes for CASSLSWTGTIGYTF.